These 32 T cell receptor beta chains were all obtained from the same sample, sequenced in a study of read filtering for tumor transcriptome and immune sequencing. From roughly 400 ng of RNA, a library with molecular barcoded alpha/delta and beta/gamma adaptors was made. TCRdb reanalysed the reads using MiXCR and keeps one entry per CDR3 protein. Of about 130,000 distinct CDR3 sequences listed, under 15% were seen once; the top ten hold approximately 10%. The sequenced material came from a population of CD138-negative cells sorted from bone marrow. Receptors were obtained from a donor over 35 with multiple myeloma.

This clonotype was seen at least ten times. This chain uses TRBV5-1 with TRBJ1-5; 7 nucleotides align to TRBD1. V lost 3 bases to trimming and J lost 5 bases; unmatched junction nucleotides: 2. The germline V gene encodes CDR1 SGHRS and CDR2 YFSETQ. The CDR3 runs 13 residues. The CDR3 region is CASSYDRDQPQHF. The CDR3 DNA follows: TGCGCCAGCAGCTACGACAGGGATCAGCCCCAGCATTTT.

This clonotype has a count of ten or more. In DNA, the CDR3 is TGTGCCAGCCGGGAGGGGGCAGGCTATGGCTACACCTTC. Residues: CASREGAGYGYTF. This chain connects TRBV2 to TRBJ1-2; 7 bases line up with TRBD1. CDR3 length: 13 residues. In germline, CDR1 is SNHLY, CDR2 FYNNEI. The trim removed 8 bases at V and 4 bases at J, leaving 7 bases unmatched.

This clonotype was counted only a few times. The chain's CDR3 is CSARATSGTVWETQYF. As DNA, the CDR3 is TGCAGTGCTAGGGCGACTAGCGGGACGGTGTGGGAGACCCAGTACTTC. V is TRBV20-1 and J is TRBJ2-5; the match to TRBD2 covers 11 bases. Germline V gene lookup returns CDR1 DFQATT and CDR2 SNEGSKA (reference sequence). This CDR3 is 16 amino acids long. Unmatched junction bases numbered 11, after V lost 3 bases and J lost 5 bases.

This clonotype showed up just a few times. This CDR3 is CSARLQGGGETQYF. CDR3 sequence (DNA): TGCAGTGCTAGATTGCAGGGCGGAGGGGAGACCCAGTACTTC. The rearrangement links TRBV20-1 to TRBJ2-5; TRBD2 is a possible D gene (6 bases). This CDR3 contains 14 residues. From germline, CDR1 is DFQATT and CDR2 SNEGSKA (reference sequence). Trimming took 2 bases from V and 5 from J, leaving 15 bases between them.

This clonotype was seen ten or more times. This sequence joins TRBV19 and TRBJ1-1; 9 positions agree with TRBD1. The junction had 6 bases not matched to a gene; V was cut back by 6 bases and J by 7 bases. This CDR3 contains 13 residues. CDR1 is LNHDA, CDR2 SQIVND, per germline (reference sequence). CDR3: CASRSGQGLEAFF. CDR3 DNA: TGTGCCAGTAGGTCGGGACAGGGACTTGAAGCTTTCTTT.

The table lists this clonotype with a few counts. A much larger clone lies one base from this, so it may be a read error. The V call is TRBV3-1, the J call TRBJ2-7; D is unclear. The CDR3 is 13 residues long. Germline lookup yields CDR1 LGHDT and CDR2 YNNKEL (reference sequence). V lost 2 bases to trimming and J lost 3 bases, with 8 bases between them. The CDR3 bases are TGTGCCAGCAGCCAAAACGAGGACTACGAGCAGTACTTC. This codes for CASSQNEDYEQYF.

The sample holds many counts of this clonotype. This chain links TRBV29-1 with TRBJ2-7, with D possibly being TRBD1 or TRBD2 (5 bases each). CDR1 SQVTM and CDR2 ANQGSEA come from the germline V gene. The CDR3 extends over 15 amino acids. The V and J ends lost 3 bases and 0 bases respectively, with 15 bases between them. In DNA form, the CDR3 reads TGCAGCGTTGAGGGGGTAATGGAAAGCTCCTACGAGCAGTACTTC. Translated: CSVEGVMESSYEQYF.

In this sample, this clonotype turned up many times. CDR3 nucleotide sequence: TGTGCCTGGAAGGCAGGGGTGGTCGATGAGCAGTTCTTC. It encodes CAWKAGVVDEQFF. This chain uses TRBV30 with TRBJ2-1, with a tentative D call TRBD1 (6 bases). The V end lost 4 bases, the J end lost 8 bases, and 15 bases lay between the germline ends. The CDR3 has 13 amino acids. Germline values: CDR1 GTSNPN, CDR2 SVGIG (reference sequence).

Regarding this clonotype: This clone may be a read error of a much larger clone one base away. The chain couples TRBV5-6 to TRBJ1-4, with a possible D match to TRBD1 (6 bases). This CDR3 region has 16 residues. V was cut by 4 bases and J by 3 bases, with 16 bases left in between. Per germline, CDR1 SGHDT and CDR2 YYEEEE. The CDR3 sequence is CASSRDGGLPNEKLFF. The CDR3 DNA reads TGTGCCAGCAGCCGGGACGGGGGGCTCCCTAATGAAAAACTGTTTTTT.

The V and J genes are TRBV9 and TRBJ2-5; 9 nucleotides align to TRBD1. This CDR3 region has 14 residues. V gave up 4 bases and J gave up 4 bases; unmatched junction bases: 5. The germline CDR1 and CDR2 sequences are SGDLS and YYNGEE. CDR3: CASSQTGGRETQYF. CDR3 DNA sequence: TGTGCCAGCAGCCAAACAGGGGGCCGAGAGACCCAGTACTTC. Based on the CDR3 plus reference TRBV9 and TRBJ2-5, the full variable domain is DSGVTQTPKHLITATGQRVTLRCSPRSGDLSVYWYQQSLDQGLQFLIQYYNGEERAKGNILERFSAQQFPDLHSELNLSSLELGDSALYFCASSQTGGRETQYFGPGTRLLVL.

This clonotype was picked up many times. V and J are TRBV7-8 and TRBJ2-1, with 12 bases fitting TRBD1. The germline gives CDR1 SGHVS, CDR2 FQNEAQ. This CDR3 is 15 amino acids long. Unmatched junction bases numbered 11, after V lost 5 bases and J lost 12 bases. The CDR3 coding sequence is TGTGCCAGCAGCCCCACCGGGACAGGGGGCAACGGGCAGTTCTTC. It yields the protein CASSPTGTGGNGQFF.

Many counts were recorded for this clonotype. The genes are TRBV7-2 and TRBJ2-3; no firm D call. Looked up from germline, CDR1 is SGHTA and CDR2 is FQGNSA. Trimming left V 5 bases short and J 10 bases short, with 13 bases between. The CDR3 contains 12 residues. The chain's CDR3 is CASSTYLRPQYF. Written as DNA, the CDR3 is TGTGCCAGCAGCACTTACCTTCGGCCGCAGTATTTT.

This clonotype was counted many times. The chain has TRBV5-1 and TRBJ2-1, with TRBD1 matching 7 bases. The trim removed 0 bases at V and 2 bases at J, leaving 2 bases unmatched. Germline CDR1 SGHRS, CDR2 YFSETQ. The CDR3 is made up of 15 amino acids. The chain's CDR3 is CASSLEQGPYNEQFF. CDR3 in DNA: TGCGCCAGCAGCTTGGAACAGGGGCCCTACAATGAGCAGTTCTTC. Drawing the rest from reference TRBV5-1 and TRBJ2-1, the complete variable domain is KAGVTQTPRYLIKTRGQQVTLSCSPISGHRSVSWYQQTPGQGLQFLFEYFSETQRNKGNFPGRFSGRQFSNSRSEMNVSTLELGDSALYLCASSLEQGPYNEQFFGPGTRLTVL.

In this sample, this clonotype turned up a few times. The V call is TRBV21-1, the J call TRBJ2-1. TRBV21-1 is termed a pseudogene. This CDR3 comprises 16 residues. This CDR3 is CASSKGGYCSYNEQFF. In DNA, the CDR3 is TGTGCCAGCAGCAAAGGAGGATATTGCTCCTACAATGAGCAGTTCTTC.

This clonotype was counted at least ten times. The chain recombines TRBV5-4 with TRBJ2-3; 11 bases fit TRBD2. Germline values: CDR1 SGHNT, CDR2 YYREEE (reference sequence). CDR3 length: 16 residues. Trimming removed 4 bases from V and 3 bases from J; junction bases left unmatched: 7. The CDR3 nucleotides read TGTGCCAGCAGCACTAAGACTAGCGGGACGACAGATACGCAGTATTTT. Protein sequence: CASSTKTSGTTDTQYF.

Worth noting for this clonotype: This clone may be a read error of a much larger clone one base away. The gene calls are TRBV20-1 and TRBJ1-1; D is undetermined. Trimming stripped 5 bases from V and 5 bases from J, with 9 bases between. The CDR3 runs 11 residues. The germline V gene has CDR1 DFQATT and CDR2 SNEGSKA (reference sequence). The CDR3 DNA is TGCAGTGCTCCCGGGGTAACTGAAGCTTTCTTT. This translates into CSAPGVTEAFF.

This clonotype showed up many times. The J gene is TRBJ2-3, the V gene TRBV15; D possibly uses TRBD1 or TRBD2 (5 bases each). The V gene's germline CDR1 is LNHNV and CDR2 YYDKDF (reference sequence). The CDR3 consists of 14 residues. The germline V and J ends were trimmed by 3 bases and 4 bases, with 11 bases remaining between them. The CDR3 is CATSSGTEADTQYF. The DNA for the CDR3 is TGTGCCACCAGCAGCGGGACCGAAGCAGATACGCAGTATTTT.

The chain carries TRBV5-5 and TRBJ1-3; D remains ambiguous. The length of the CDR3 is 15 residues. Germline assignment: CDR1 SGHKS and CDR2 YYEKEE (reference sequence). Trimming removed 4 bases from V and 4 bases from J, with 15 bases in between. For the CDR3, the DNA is TGTGCCAGCAGCCGCAGACTGGAGACCGGAAACACCATATATTTT. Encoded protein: CASSRRLETGNTIYF.

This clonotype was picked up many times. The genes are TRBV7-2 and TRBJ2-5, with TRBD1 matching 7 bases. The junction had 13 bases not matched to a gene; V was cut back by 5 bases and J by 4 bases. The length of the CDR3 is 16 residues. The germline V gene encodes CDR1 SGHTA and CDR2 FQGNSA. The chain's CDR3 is CASSRLTGTAGETQYF. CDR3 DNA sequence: TGTGCCAGCAGCCGTTTAACCGGGACAGCTGGAGAGACCCAGTACTTC. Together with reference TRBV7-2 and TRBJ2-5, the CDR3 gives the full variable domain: GAGVSQSPSNKVTEKGKDVELRCDPISGHTALYWYRQSLGQGLEFLIYFQGNSAPDKSGLPSDRFSAERTGGSVSTLTIQRTQQEDSAVYLCASSRLTGTAGETQYFGPGTRLLVL.

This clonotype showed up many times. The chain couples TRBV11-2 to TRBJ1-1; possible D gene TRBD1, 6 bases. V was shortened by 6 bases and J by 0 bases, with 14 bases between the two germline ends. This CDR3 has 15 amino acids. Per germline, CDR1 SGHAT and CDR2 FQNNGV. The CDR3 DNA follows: TGTGCCAGCAGAGATACAGGGTTCATGAACACTGAAGCTTTCTTT. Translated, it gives CASRDTGFMNTEAFF.

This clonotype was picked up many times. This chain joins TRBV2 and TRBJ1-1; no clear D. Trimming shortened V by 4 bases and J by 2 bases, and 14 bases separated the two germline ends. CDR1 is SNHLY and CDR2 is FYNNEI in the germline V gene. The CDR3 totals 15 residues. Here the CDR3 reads CASSAGTRTNTEAFF. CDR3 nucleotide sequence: TGTGCCAGCAGTGCGGGCACAAGGACCAACACTGAAGCTTTCTTT.

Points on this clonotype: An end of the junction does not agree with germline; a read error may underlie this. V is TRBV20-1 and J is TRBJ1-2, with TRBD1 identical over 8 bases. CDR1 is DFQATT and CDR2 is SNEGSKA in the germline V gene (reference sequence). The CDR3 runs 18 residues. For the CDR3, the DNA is TGCAGTACTAGACCCGGGAGTTCTCATACAGGGGGTCACCATGGCTACACCTTC. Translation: CSTRPGSSHTGGHHGYTF.

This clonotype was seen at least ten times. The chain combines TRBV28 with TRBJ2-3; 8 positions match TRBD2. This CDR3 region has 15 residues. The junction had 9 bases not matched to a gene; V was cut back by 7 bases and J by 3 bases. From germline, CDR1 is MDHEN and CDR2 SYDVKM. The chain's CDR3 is CASTLGGLVTDTQYF. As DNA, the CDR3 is TGTGCCAGCACCCTGGGGGGACTAGTGACAGATACGCAGTATTTT. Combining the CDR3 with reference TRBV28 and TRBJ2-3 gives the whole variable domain DVKVTQSSRYLVKRTGEKVFLECVQDMDHENMFWYRQDPGLGLRLIYFSYDVKMKEKGDIPEGYSVSREKKERFSLILESASTNQTSMYLCASTLGGLVTDTQYFGPGTRLTVL.

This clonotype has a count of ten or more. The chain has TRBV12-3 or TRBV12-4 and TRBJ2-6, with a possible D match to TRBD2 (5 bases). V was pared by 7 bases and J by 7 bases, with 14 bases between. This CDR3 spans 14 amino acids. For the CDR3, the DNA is TGTGCCAGCACCCTGGGAGCGAGAGCCAACGTCCTGACTTTC. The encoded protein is CASTLGARANVLTF.

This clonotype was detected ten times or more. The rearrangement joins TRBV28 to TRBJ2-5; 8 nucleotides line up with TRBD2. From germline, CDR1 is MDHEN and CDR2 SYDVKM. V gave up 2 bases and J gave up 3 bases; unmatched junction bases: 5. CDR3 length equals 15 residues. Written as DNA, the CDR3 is TGTGCCAGCAGTTTAGTTGGAGCGGGAGAAGAGACCCAGTACTTC. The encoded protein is CASSLVGAGEETQYF.

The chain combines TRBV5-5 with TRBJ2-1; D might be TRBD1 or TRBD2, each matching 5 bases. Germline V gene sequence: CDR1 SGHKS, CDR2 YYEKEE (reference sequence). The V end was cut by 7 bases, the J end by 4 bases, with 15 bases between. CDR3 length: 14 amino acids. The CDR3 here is CASGLQEVYNEQFF. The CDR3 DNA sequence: TGTGCCAGCGGCCTACAGGAGGTATACAATGAGCAGTTCTTC.

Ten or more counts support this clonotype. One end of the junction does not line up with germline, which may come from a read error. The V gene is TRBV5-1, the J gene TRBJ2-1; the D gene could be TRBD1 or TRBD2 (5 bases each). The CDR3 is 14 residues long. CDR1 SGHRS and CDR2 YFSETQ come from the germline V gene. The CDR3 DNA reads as TGTGCCAGCAGCTTAGGGGCAGGGAGCAATGAGCAGTTCTTC. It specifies CASSLGAGSNEQFF.

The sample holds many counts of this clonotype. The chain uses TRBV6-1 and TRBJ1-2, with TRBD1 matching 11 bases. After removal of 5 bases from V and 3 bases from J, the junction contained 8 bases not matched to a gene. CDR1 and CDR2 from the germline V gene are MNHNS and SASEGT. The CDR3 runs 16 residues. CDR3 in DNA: TGTGCCAGCAGTACCCGGGACAGGGGGTTTGACTATGGCTACACCTTC. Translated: CASSTRDRGFDYGYTF.

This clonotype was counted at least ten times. CDR3 coding DNA: TGTGCCAGCAGTTCCGTACGACAGGTTCCCAATCAGCCCCAGCATTTT. This gives the protein CASSSVRQVPNQPQHF. The chain joins TRBV28 to TRBJ1-5; the D gene is possibly TRBD1 (6 bases). CDR1 is MDHEN and CDR2 is SYDVKM in the germline V gene. V was trimmed by 4 bases and J by 3 bases, leaving 16 bases between them. The CDR3 length is 16 residues.

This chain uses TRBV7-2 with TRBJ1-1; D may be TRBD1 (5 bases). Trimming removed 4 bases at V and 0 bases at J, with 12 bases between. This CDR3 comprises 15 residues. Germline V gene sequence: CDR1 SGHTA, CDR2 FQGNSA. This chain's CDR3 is CASSSPGGVNTEAFF. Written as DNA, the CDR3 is TGTGCCAGCAGCTCCCCGGGAGGGGTGAACACTGAAGCTTTCTTT.

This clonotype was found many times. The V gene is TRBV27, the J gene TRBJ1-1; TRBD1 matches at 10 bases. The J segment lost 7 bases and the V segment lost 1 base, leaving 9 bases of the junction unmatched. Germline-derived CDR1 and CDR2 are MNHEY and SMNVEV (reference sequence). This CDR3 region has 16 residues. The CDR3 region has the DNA TGTGCCAGCAGTTTATTCCCGGGACAGGGGAGGAGTGAAGCTTTCTTT. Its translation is CASSLFPGQGRSEAFF.

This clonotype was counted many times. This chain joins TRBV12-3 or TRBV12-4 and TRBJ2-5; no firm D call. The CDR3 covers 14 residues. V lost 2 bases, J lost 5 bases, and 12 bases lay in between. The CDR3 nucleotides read TGTGCCAGCAGTTTACGTGGGGATGGGGAGACCCAGTACTTC. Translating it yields CASSLRGDGETQYF.